This TCR beta chain was identified in a study of T cells expressing NK-cell markers. As for the study in general: In sorted CD3+CD56+NKG2C+, CD3+CD56+NKG2C- and CD3+CD56-NKG2C+ T cells, TCR beta repertoires were obtained.

TCRdb re-called the 5' RACE reads and gives one entry per CDR3 protein, without DNA. In total, the table holds about half a million distinct CDR3 sequences. As for this clonotype: The antigen remains undetermined.

From germline, CDR1 is SGHRS and CDR2 YFSETQ. The CDR3 loop spans 20 amino acids. Study results and caveats: About 1.0-8% of CD8+ T cells in roughly six donors belonged to dominant NKG2C+ clonotypes. The CD3+CD56-NKG2C+ fraction of a handful of donors was likewise dominated by these clonotypes.

The specimen sequenced was blood T cells: a sorted CD56 or NKG2C T cell subset, CD4+ or CD8+ T cells, or bulk PBMC T cells (not recorded which). The receptor's source is a woman aged 50 to 65 in good health. The chain uses TRBV5-1 and TRBJ2-1; the D gene TCRdb calls, TRBD2, cannot be checked with no DNA. The CDR3 is CASSFAPDPGLAGAANEQFF.